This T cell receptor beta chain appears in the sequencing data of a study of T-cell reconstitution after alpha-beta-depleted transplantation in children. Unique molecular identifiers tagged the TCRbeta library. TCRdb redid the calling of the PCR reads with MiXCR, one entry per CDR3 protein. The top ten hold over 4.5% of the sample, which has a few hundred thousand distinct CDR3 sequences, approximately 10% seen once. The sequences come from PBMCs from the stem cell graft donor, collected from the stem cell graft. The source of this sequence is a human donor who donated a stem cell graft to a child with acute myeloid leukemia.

This chain's CDR3 is CASSLDPLKRVLTF. The CDR3 bases are TGTGCCAGCAGCTTAGACCCACTTAAACGGGTCCTGACTTTC. The chain joins TRBV7-2 to TRBJ2-6; unclear D gene. The CDR3 sequence is 14 residues long. Germline V gene sequence: CDR1 SGHTA, CDR2 FQGNSA. V lost 1 base, J lost 13 bases, and 14 bases lay in between. Based on the CDR3 plus reference TRBV7-2 and TRBJ2-6, the full variable domain is GAGVSQSPSNKVTEKGKDVELRCDPISGHTALYWYRQSLGQGLEFLIYFQGNSAPDKSGLPSDRFSAERTGGSVSTLTIQRTQQEDSAVYLCASSLDPLKRVLTFGAGSRLTVL.